The 9 T cell receptor beta chains below were found in one sample sequenced in a study of blood T cell repertoires in COVID-19. Assay used: immunoSEQ multiplex PCR; TCRdb lists only in-frame clones, some missing. The table records 150,000 or so clones, 80% to 85% of them present only once. Sequenced: PBMCs or T cells enriched from blood (not recorded which). These receptors were taken from a woman aged 45-65 years who had been exposed to COVID-19.

This clone appeared once. This rearrangement joins TRBV19 to TRBJ2-3; a possible D gene is TRBD1 (5 bases). Deletions cut 10 bases from V and 1 base from J, with 12 bases between. The germline V gene has CDR1 LNHDA and CDR2 SQIVND (reference sequence). This CDR3 is built from 13 residues. The CDR3 DNA reads TGTGCCACCCAGGGTCACGGCACAGATACGCAGTATTTT. As protein: CATQGHGTDTQYF.

This clone has a single count. The V call is TRBV3-1 (or the pseudogene TRBV3-2), the J call TRBJ2-1, with TRBD2 matching over 14 bases. J gave up 3 bases and V 4 bases, and 20 bases lay outside the gene matches. There are 22 residues in the CDR3. Germline CDR1 reads LGHDT; CDR2 reads YNNKEL (reference sequence). The CDR3 loop is CASSPLPSPGLAGAPYYNEQFF. CDR3 in DNA: TGTGCCAGCAGCCCCCTCCCATCTCCGGGACTAGCGGGGGCCCCCTACTACAATGAGCAGTTCTTC.

The gene calls are TRBV6-6 and TRBJ2-3; the match to TRBD2 covers 10 bases. After removal of 4 bases from V and 2 bases from J, the junction contained 3 bases not matched to a gene. Germline lookup yields CDR1 MNHNY and CDR2 SVGAGI (reference sequence). This CDR3 is built from 15 residues. DNA of the CDR3: TGTGCCAGCAGTTTCGGACTAGCGGACACAGATACGCAGTATTTT. Residues: CASSFGLADTDTQYF.

V and J are TRBV6-5 and TRBJ2-7, with 8 positions matching TRBD1. The CDR3 length is 15 residues. Looked up from germline, CDR1 is MNHEY and CDR2 is SVGAGI. With 6 bases clipped from V and 5 bases from J, the junction kept 12 bases outside the gene matches. CDR3: CASSSPRGHRDEQYF. CDR3 sequence (DNA): TGTGCCAGCAGCTCCCCCAGGGGGCATAGGGACGAGCAGTACTTC.

V is TRBV2 and J is TRBJ2-7; D is uncertain. The CDR3 is made up of 12 amino acids. The V end was cut by 8 bases, the J end by 3 bases, with 11 bases between. Looked up from germline, CDR1 is SNHLY and CDR2 is FYNNEI. The CDR3: CASEDSDYEQYF. CDR3 DNA sequence: TGTGCCAGCGAAGACTCCGACTACGAGCAGTACTTC.

The V and J genes are TRBV4-2 and TRBJ2-6, with a possible D match to TRBD1 (5 bases). Trimming took off 3 bases at V and 4 bases at J, with 25 bases between the two ends. Germline loops: CDR1 LGHNA, CDR2 YNFKEQ. The CDR3 contains 20 residues. The CDR3 DNA follows: TGTGCCAGCAGCCAGCGAGCTTGGAAAACAGGCGGCGGAGGGGCCAACGTCCTGACTTTC. This sequence encodes CASSQRAWKTGGGGANVLTF.

There are a few counts of this clone. J is TRBJ2-1 and V is TRBV24-1; no reliable D call. Germline V gene sequence: CDR1 KGHDR, CDR2 SFDVKD. The CDR3 consists of 14 residues. Trimming removed 5 bases from V and 3 bases from J, with 10 bases in between. The CDR3 coding sequence is TGTGCCACCAGTGCCCACGGTAACTACAATGAGCAGTTCTTC. It encodes CATSAHGNYNEQFF.

The chain uses TRBV20-1 and TRBJ2-3, with no clear D. This CDR3 comprises 11 residues. V dropped 6 bases and J dropped 2 bases, with 6 bases sitting between them. Germline V gene lookup returns CDR1 DFQATT and CDR2 SNEGSKA (reference sequence). CDR3 bases: TGCAGTGCCACCTACACAGATACGCAGTATTTT. Translated, it gives CSATYTDTQYF.

This clone was observed a single time. The genes are TRBV7-3 and TRBJ2-7, with TRBD1 matching over 11 bases. Trimming removed 3 bases from V and 3 bases from J; junction bases left unmatched: 7. The CDR3 totals 16 residues. Germline CDR1 SGHTA, CDR2 FQGTGA. CDR3 sequence (DNA): TGTGCCAGCAGCTTCCCATGGGACAGGGGGGACTACGAGCAGTACTTC. It is translated as CASSFPWDRGDYEQYF. Using reference TRBV7-3 and TRBJ2-7 for the parts outside the CDR3, the full variable domain is GAGVSQTPSNKVTEKGKYVELRCDPISGHTALYWYRQSLGQGPEFLIYFQGTGAADDSGLPNDRFFAVRPEGSVSTLKIQRTERGDSAVYLCASSFPWDRGDYEQYFGPGTRLTVT.